This T cell receptor beta chain was recovered during a study of T cells in localized non-small cell lung cancer (TCRdb year 2020). Some background on the complete study: The study analyzed T cell repertoires of a few hundred early-stage NSCLC patients, comparing tumors and uninvolved tumor-adjacent lungs. The cohort was made up of around 250 treatment-naive NSCLC patients whose localized lung tumors had been resected. The mean age of the NSCLC patients was 50 to 85 years, with 130 or so men and about a hundred women.

Study-wide conclusions, independent of this receptor: Of the top 100 tumor clones, a median of roughly 60 were detected in paired uninvolved adjacent lung; some 28 were also among that lung's top 100. Because the study design was exploratory, TCR variables were selected using unadjusted p-values without false-discovery rate correction. Higher blood T cell density associated with longer overall survival, while higher adjacent-lung clonality associated with shorter survival. Multi-region tumor sequencing was not performed, so intratumor heterogeneity could not be excluded. Uninvolved tumor-adjacent lung showed the highest T cell clonality, higher than tumor, which suggests more focused antigenic responses in the uninvolved tumor-adjacent lung.

Worth noting for this clone: What antigen it recognizes has not been identified. The sample holds no much larger clone one base away, and base qualities are not on file.

The immunoSEQ Assay was used to sequence TCR beta CDR3 regions from DNA. Under the source paper's analysis protocol: T cell density was computed as TCR beta template counts normalized to usable DNA estimated by amplifying housekeeping genes. Richness was estimated using the preseqR package, with extrapolation to 400,000 templates for PBMC samples and to 120,000 templates for tissue samples. Clonality was defined as one minus Pielou's evenness. Tissue-enriched TCRs were identified through differential abundance testing performed on productive amino-acid clonotypes, with a minimum total count of 5 and an alpha of 0.1. The Jaccard Index and the Morisita Overlap Index were used to measure how much the repertoires overlapped between compartments. GLIPH grouped TCR beta CDR3s together with public tetramer-defined viral CDR3s, and a viral motif had to include at least three viral sequences and show V-gene enrichment. In its TCRdb copy, this immuneACCESS table keeps in-frame sequences only and misses some clones. Where compared with another copy, unresolved V genes explain less than half of these, and the others have no known cause. The V and J calls and the clone size are those of that table, but D and trimming were determined from the DNA. This sample lists under 2,000 clones; around 20% were detected once. The top ten hold about 18% of the sample.

Uninvolved adjacent lung was obtained at least 2 cm from the tumor margin, and the absence of atypia was confirmed by two independent pathologists. At diagnosis, tumor, uninvolved tumor-adjacent lung and peripheral blood were collected and then preserved as a mix of FFPE and fresh-frozen material. The CDR3, from cysteine to phenylalanine, totals 14 residues. Of the read, only the CDR3 DNA is kept; its 42 bases are in frame from base 1. CDR1 and CDR2 were assigned from the germline V gene as SGHDN and FVKESK. The junction carries 12 bases between V and J, which are trimmed by 4 bases and 2 bases respectively.

The receptor was isolated from a male donor older than 55 with stage III squamous cell lung carcinoma. The sequences come from normal lung tissue next to the tumor, collected before any cancer treatment. Recombination joined TRBV14 with TRBJ2-7, and perhaps TRBD1 as D gene, on 6 matching bases. The nucleotide sequence is given as TGTGCCAGCAGCCCCCTGACAGGAACCTACGAGCAGTACTTC. It specifies CASSPLTGTYEQYF.